The entry below describes one T cell receptor (beta chain). The data derive from a study of blood T cell repertoires in COVID-19. Researchers sorted participants into cohorts using their self-reported clinical history. Either two negative PCRs, clearance, or symptom resolution qualified Cohort 3 donors as recovered. Sequencing was performed with immunoSEQ multiplex PCR; in TCRdb, only in-frame clones are kept and a portion is missing. The sample lists hundreds of thousands of clones, around 87% seen once, with 1% to 1.3% in the top ten. The CDR3 covers 13 residues. Germline CDR1 LNHDA, CDR2 SQIVND (reference sequence). Trimming stripped 5 bases from V and 8 bases from J, with 15 bases between.

The sequencing input was PBMCs or T cells enriched from blood (not recorded which). The source of this sequence is a young man who had recovered from COVID-19. The chain uses TRBV19 and TRBJ1-2, with D perhaps TRBD1 (6 bases). The CDR3 DNA is TGTGCCAGTAGTGCAACACAGGGTGAGGGCTACACCTTC. Translation: CASSATQGEGYTF.